These 18 T cell receptor beta chains originate from one sample sequenced in a study of cytomegalovirus exposure and HLA in healthy donors. The PCR was carried out with 60 Vbeta primers and 13 Jbeta primers. Profiled with immunoSEQ multiplex PCR; TCRdb holds only in-frame clones, not every one. The repertoire consists of 150,000 to 200,000 clones, with under 75% occurring once and the leading ten covering approximately 7.1%. Sequenced material: PBMCs. These receptors came from a middle-aged man in good health and CMV-seropositive.

CDR3 nucleotides: TGTGCCAGCAGCAAAGCAATTATGGGGCCTGTCTTTTATTCACCCCTCCACTTT. Its protein product is CASSKAIMGPVFYSPLHF. The rearrangement links TRBV21-1 to TRBJ1-6; the D call of TRBD1 is as the table states it, not checked on the DNA. TRBV21-1 is noted as a pseudogene. There are 18 residues in the CDR3.

This clone was recorded once. The gene calls are TRBV6-1 and TRBJ1-2; weak D call: TRBD1 (6 bases). Looked up from germline, CDR1 is MNHNS and CDR2 is SASEGT. The CDR3 runs 13 residues. Trimming left V 5 bases short and J 7 bases short, with 14 bases between. In nucleotides, the CDR3 is TGTGCCAGCAGTCCCCTACAGGGAAGTGGCTACACCTTC. Translated, it gives CASSPLQGSGYTF.

This CDR3 reads CAIRLDGVGDTQYF. For the CDR3, the DNA is TGTGCCATCAGACTAGACGGAGTTGGAGATACGCAGTATTTT. The V and J genes are TRBV10-3 and TRBJ2-3, with a tentative D call TRBD2 (5 bases). The CDR3 spans 14 residues. From germline, CDR1 is ENHRY and CDR2 SYGVKD. Between the trimmed V and J ends, which lost 6 bases and 5 bases, there was a span of 15 bases.

V and J are TRBV9 and TRBJ1-1, with D possibly matching TRBD1 (6 bases). The CDR3 has 14 residues. Trimming removed 0 bases from V and 1 base from J, with 7 bases in between. Germline CDR1 is SGDLS and CDR2 is YYNGEE. This CDR3 is CASSVGDTNTEAFF. The CDR3 coding sequence is TGTGCCAGCAGCGTAGGGGACACGAACACTGAAGCTTTCTTT.

The chain combines TRBV5-3 with TRBJ1-4; the D is unclear. TRBV5-3 is sorted into the ORF group, with uncertain function. There are 15 residues in the CDR3. Trimming removed 0 bases from V and 5 bases from J, with 11 bases in between. The CDR3 reads CARSLGRTSNEKLFF. CDR3 DNA sequence: TGTGCCAGAAGCTTGGGAAGGACTTCAAATGAAAAACTGTTTTTT.

This rearrangement joins TRBV7-3 to TRBJ2-2; D is perhaps TRBD2 (5 bases). The ends were cut back, 0 bases at V and 7 bases at J, with 15 bases in the middle. The CDR3 is 16 residues long. The germline V gene has CDR1 SGHTA and CDR2 FQGTGA. The CDR3 sequence is CASSLTGRLSDGELFF. CDR3 coding DNA: TGTGCCAGCAGCTTAACGGGAAGACTATCCGACGGGGAGCTGTTTTTT. The full variable domain, in which reference TRBV7-3 and TRBJ2-2 provide the parts outside the CDR3, is GAGVSQTPSNKVTEKGKYVELRCDPISGHTALYWYRQSLGQGPEFLIYFQGTGAADDSGLPNDRFFAVRPEGSVSTLKIQRTERGDSAVYLCASSLTGRLSDGELFFGEGSRLTVL.

The chain carries TRBV25-1 and TRBJ2-7; 7 nucleotides agree with TRBD1. Germline V gene sequence: CDR1 MGHDK, CDR2 SYGVNS. V shed 2 bases and J 0 bases; nucleotides not matched to a gene: 7. CDR3 length equals 16 residues. The CDR3 loop is CASSEPTGPSSYEQYF. Here the CDR3 DNA reads TGTGCCAGCAGTGAACCGACAGGGCCCAGCTCCTACGAGCAGTACTTC.

Only one count was recorded for this clone. The gene calls are TRBV7-6 and TRBJ2-2; 9 bases agree with TRBD1. The germline CDR1 and CDR2 sequences are SGHVS and FNYEAQ. Trimming removed 2 bases from V and 6 bases from J; junction bases left unmatched: 7. The CDR3 consists of 16 residues. DNA of the CDR3: TGTGCCAGCAGCTTAAGGAAACAGGGGGCGCCCGGGGAGCTGTTTTTT. This sequence encodes CASSLRKQGAPGELFF.

This clone was seen a few times. CDR3 nucleotides: TGTGCCACCAGCAGAGAAGAGATTCCAGAGACCCAGTACTTC. This sequence encodes CATSREEIPETQYF. This chain links TRBV15 with TRBJ2-5; the D is unclear. V gave up 0 bases and J gave up 4 bases, with 9 bases separating them. Germline CDR1 is LNHNV and CDR2 is YYDKDF (reference sequence). This CDR3 has 14 amino acids. Full variable domain (missing parts from reference TRBV15 and TRBJ2-5): DAMVIQNPRYQVTQFGKPVTLSCSQTLNHNVMYWYQQKSSQAPKLLFHYYDKDFNNEADTPDNFQSRRPNTSFCFLDIRSPGLGDTAMYLCATSREEIPETQYFGPGTRLLVL.

The chain has TRBV4-1 and TRBJ2-7, with 10 bases matching TRBD1. The CDR3 runs to 15 residues. Losses at the gene ends were 3 bases for V and 1 base for J; bases not matched to a gene: 3. CDR1 is MGHRA, CDR2 YSYEKL, per germline. The CDR3 loop is CASSHGDRGSYEQYF. The CDR3 DNA sequence: TGCGCCAGCAGCCATGGGGACAGGGGTTCCTACGAGCAGTACTTC.

This clone was picked up a small number of times. V gene TRBV6-5 combines with J gene TRBJ1-2, with 7 nucleotides matching TRBD1. The V gene's germline CDR1 is MNHEY and CDR2 SVGAGI. Trimming removed 5 bases from V and 5 bases from J; junction bases left unmatched: 11. The CDR3 runs 15 residues. In DNA, the CDR3 is TGTGCCAGCAGTGGAAACAGGGGCCCTCCGTATGGCTACACCTTC. Translation gives CASSGNRGPPYGYTF.

This chain joins TRBV10-2 and TRBJ1-2; TRBD1 might be the D (5 bases). The germline CDR1 and CDR2 sequences are WSHSY and SAAADI. Trimming took 2 bases from V and 4 from J, leaving 11 bases between them. The CDR3 is made up of 14 amino acids. CDR3 coding DNA: TGCGCCAGCAGTGAGAGGGGCGGGGGCTATGGCTACACCTTC. It is translated as CASSERGGGYGYTF.

This clone was seen a single time. The chain carries TRBV27 and TRBJ2-6; TRBD1 agrees at 9 bases. Germline loops: CDR1 MNHEY, CDR2 SMNVEV (reference sequence). V dropped 5 bases and J dropped 4; count of bases not matched to a gene: 15. The CDR3 has 19 residues. The CDR3 nucleotides read TGTGCCAGCAGTGCGTTGGGGGGACAGGGAGTCCTCGGGGCCAACGTCCTGACTTTC. Its translation: CASSALGGQGVLGANVLTF.

The chain joins TRBV5-1 to TRBJ1-1; D is uncertain. CDR3 length: 14 residues. The V gene's germline CDR1 is SGHRS and CDR2 YFSETQ. The V end lost 3 bases, the J end lost 10 bases, and 19 bases lay between the germline ends. The CDR3 spells CASSSRVATVGAFF. In DNA form, the CDR3 reads TGCGCCAGCAGCTCCCGGGTCGCCACTGTTGGAGCTTTCTTT.

V is TRBV4-2 and J is TRBJ1-1; D possibly corresponds to TRBD1 (5 bases). Germline assignment: CDR1 LGHNA and CDR2 YNFKEQ. V lost 4 bases and J lost 2, with 11 bases in between. This CDR3 comprises 14 residues. The CDR3 bases are TGTGCCAGCAGCCCGGCAGGGCCAAACACTGAAGCTTTCTTT. Protein product: CASSPAGPNTEAFF.

This chain links TRBV30 with TRBJ2-7, with D perhaps TRBD1 (6 bases). CDR3 size: 13 residues. Germline CDR1 reads GTSNPN; CDR2 reads SVGIG (reference sequence). V shed 2 bases and J shed 2 bases, with 10 bases lying between them. This CDR3 reads CAWSFNRAYEQYF. As DNA, the CDR3 is TGTGCCTGGAGTTTTAACAGGGCCTACGAGCAGTACTTC.

The chain carries TRBV4-2 and TRBJ1-2, with a tentative D call TRBD1 (5 bases). From germline, CDR1 is LGHNA and CDR2 YNFKEQ. The CDR3 contains 16 residues. Between the trimmed V and J ends, which lost 0 bases and 0 bases, there was a span of 11 bases. CDR3 loop: CASSQDDSQTNYGYTF. CDR3 bases: TGTGCCAGCAGCCAAGATGACAGCCAAACTAACTATGGCTACACCTTC.

This clone was recorded once. The chain couples TRBV29-1 to TRBJ2-1; D perhaps matches TRBD2 (5 bases). This CDR3 is 12 amino acids long. Germline V gene lookup returns CDR1 SQVTM and CDR2 ANQGSEA. Deletions cut 3 bases from V and 8 bases from J, with 11 bases between. The CDR3 nucleotides read TGCAGCGTTGAGGGTGCGGGCGATGAGCAGTTCTTC. Amino acid sequence: CSVEGAGDEQFF.